This T cell receptor (beta chain) came from a study of response to subunit inactivated influenza vaccine. Study outcomes and limitations: With each seasonal influenza vaccination, the authors suggested, few new T cells are recruited.

Only a few counts were recorded for this clonotype. Its antigen is unidentified. Germline CDR1 reads DFQATT; CDR2 reads SNEGSKA (reference sequence). The germline V and J ends were trimmed by 2 bases and 3 bases, with 8 bases remaining between them. The CDR3 is 13 residues long. TCRdb itself ran the RT-PCR reads through MiXCR, one entry per CDR3 protein. The repertoire holds 700,000 to 900,000 distinct CDR3 sequences, with 21% as singletons. The receptor comes from a man between 50 and 59 years old who received an inactivated influenza vaccine. Sequencing used PBMCs from blood, obtained 5 to 6 days after vaccination. The chain uses TRBV20-1 and TRBJ1-5; D call uncertain. The CDR3 nucleotides read TGCAGTGCTAGAACGGCGAACAATCAGCCCCAGCATTTT. Residues: CSARTANNQPQHF.